This T cell receptor beta chain was profiled in a study of T cell changes during pregnancy in multiple sclerosis. Profiled with immunoSEQ multiplex PCR; TCRdb holds only in-frame clones, not every one. The profile shows roughly 40,000 clones, about 89% of them singletons. The germline gives CDR1 SGHDN, CDR2 FVKESK. Germline trimming cut 7 bases from V and 2 bases from J; bases unmatched to any gene: 7. This CDR3 has 15 amino acids. The clonotype was recovered from a female donor with multiple sclerosis, enrolled in a pregnancy study. The sample was CD4+ T cells from peripheral blood mononuclear cells, taken in the first trimester of pregnancy. V usage is TRBV14 and J usage is TRBJ2-3, with 9 bases aligning to TRBD1. In nucleotides, the CDR3 is TGTGCCAGCACCACAGGGACAGGGATCACAGATACGCAGTATTTT. This translates into CASTTGTGITDTQYF.